The T cell receptor beta chain described here comes from a study of blood T cell repertoires in COVID-19. Study background: Nucleic acid was either cDNA or gDNA, and it came from T cells, B-cell-depleted T cells, or PBMCs.

As handled by the study authors: For nucleated cells, counts were estimated from reference gene primer amplification. Sequenced by immunoSEQ multiplex PCR; TCRdb stores in-frame clones only, minus some. For V, J and clone size, that table is used; D and trimming come from the DNA. Among some 83,000 clones listed, around 90% were seen once. The germline CDR1 and CDR2 sequences are LNHDA and SQIVND (reference sequence). The CDR3 consists of 14 residues. With V trimmed by 7 bases and J by 9 bases, 11 bases remained unmatched. The receptor's source is a woman aged 80 or over with active or convalescent COVID-19. Sequencing was carried out using peripheral blood. The V gene is TRBV19, the J gene TRBJ1-2, with TRBD1 identical over 10 bases. CDR3 residues: CASTQMPGQGRYTF. The CDR3 DNA reads as TGTGCCAGTACCCAAATGCCGGGACAGGGGCGCTACACCTTC.